Sequencing of this T cell receptor (beta chain) was carried out in a study of CD8 T cells in Susac syndrome. This clonotype was seen a single time. CD8+ and CD4+ T cells taken from blood had their TCR beta sequenced. Relapsing-remitting disease, either stable or active, was present in the multiple sclerosis controls, who were treatment-naive patients. Negative isolation was used for CD8+ and CD4+ T cells, and FACS enrichment was applied to TEMRA cells. Reverse transcription of roughly 0.5 to 1 ug RNA was carried out with random hexamers. The immunoSEQ assay covered 54 Vbeta and 13 Jbeta segments for CDR3. TCRdb recomputed calls from the immunoSEQ multiplex PCR reads with MiXCR, one row per CDR3 protein. The sample gives about 210,000 distinct CDR3 sequences, around 95% of which show up once; about 0.088% is in the top ten. The CDR3 has 14 amino acids. Germline V lookup: CDR1 DFQATT, CDR2 SNEGSKA (reference sequence). Trimming cost V 1 base and J 4 bases; bases outside gene matches: 6.

The sequencing input was CD4+ T cells from PBMCs. The chain has TRBV20-1 and TRBJ1-1, with 7 bases that match TRBD1. The source is a human donor with multiple sclerosis. The CDR3 sequence is CSARVPQGFTEAFF. The CDR3 coding sequence is TGCAGTGCTAGAGTCCCACAGGGGTTCACTGAAGCTTTCTTT.